Described below is a single TCR beta chain sequence and its context. Its antigen is undetermined. The sample originates from a study of cytomegalovirus exposure and HLA in healthy donors. PCR employed 60 Vbeta and 13 Jbeta primers. Sequencing was performed with immunoSEQ multiplex PCR; in TCRdb, only in-frame clones are kept and a portion is missing. The sample data list some 120,000 clones. CDR1 LNHDA and CDR2 SQIVND come from the germline V gene (reference sequence). The CDR3 loop spans 14 amino acids. Losses at the gene ends were 3 bases for V and 10 bases for J; bases not matched to a gene: 3. Overall study findings and caveats: Under in vitro conditions, three CMV-associated chains were confirmed as specific for CMV antigens. Later genetic work tied a missense DCLRE1C variant to beta-chain V and J trimming. An analysis that came later showed most CMV-associated TCR beta chains appearing HLA-restricted.

Sequences were obtained from PBMCs. The chain joins TRBV19 to TRBJ2-5; the match to TRBD2 covers 15 bases. The TCR sequence derives from a man in his forties or fifties in good health and CMV-seropositive. The CDR3 region is CASSIGLAGGFQYF. The DNA of the CDR3 is TGTGCCAGTAGTATCGGACTAGCGGGAGGGTTCCAGTACTTC.